The clone carrying this TCR beta chain has at least ten counts. A single record per CDR3 protein comes from TCRdb applying MiXCR to the RT-PCR reads. The sample yields more than 600,000 distinct CDR3 sequences, 12% to 15% seen once. The ends lost 6 bases at V and 3 bases at J; junction bases unmatched: 10. Per the germline V gene, CDR1 is SQVTM and CDR2 is ANQGSEA. The CDR3 runs to 14 residues. Sequenced sample: memory CD4+ T cells from blood. The clonotype originates from a female donor in good health, serving as a healthy control. V and J are TRBV29-1 and TRBJ2-7, with 8 bases identical to TRBD1. CDR3 nucleotide sequence: TGCAGCGTGAGACCGGGACAGGCAATCTACGAGCAGTACTTC. It encodes CSVRPGQAIYEQYF.